This TCR beta chain emerged from a study of T cells in Graves' hyperthyroidism and ophthalmopathy. Every diagnosis used clinical symptoms, serum thyroxine and TRAb, thyroid ultrasound and orbital computed tomography. It was RNA transcripts that yielded the amplified TCR beta CDR3 regions. Researchers ran a first-round RT-PCR on the TCR CDR3 using the HTBI primer set. Each CDR3 protein gets one entry after TCRdb re-called the multiplex PCR reads with MiXCR. The sample records almost 600,000 distinct CDR3 sequences, approximately 14% being singletons. Input material: blood. This sequence was found in a woman in her twenties or thirties with Graves' hyperthyroidism that later progressed to Graves' ophthalmopathy.

CDR3: CASSEGPGLAVDTQYF. Here the CDR3 DNA reads TGTGCCAGCAGTGAAGGTCCGGGACTAGCTGTAGATACGCAGTATTTT. This sequence joins TRBV2 and TRBJ2-3; 9 bases are a match to TRBD2. Losses at the gene ends were 1 base for V and 5 bases for J; bases not matched to a gene: 7. The CDR3 totals 16 residues. Germline CDR1 SNHLY, CDR2 FYNNEI.